One and the same sample provided the 16 T cell receptor beta chains below, sequenced in a study of blood T cell repertoires in COVID-19. Only in-frame clones appear in the TCRdb table, and some are missing; sequencing was by immunoSEQ multiplex PCR. Of some 240,000 clones in the sample, 86% were seen once. The specimen sequenced was PBMCs or T cells enriched from blood (not recorded which). Source of these receptors: a woman aged 40 to 55 with acute COVID-19.

The chain combines TRBV18 with TRBJ2-3; 7 nucleotides line up with TRBD1. With 4 bases clipped from V and 7 bases from J, the junction kept 8 bases outside the gene matches. Germline CDR1 and CDR2: KGHSH and LQKENI. The CDR3 runs to 14 residues. CDR3 loop: CASSRDSTSYTQYF. Written as DNA, the CDR3 is TGTGCCAGCTCACGGGACAGCACCTCATATACGCAGTATTTT.

The chain joins TRBV5-6 to TRBJ1-2; D gene ambiguous. Deletions cut 4 bases from V and 8 bases from J, with 15 bases between. This CDR3 is 13 amino acids long. Looked up from germline, CDR1 is SGHDT and CDR2 is YYEEEE. CDR3 DNA: TGTGCCAGCAGCGGATCGCACAGTCTCGGCTACACCTTC. The encoded protein is CASSGSHSLGYTF.

The V and J genes are TRBV3-1 (or the pseudogene TRBV3-2) and TRBJ2-4; 7 bases are shared with TRBD1. The V segment lost 0 bases and the J segment 0 bases; nucleotides outside the gene matches: 8. The CDR3 length is 18 residues. Per the germline V gene, CDR1 is LGHDT and CDR2 is YNNKEL (reference sequence). The CDR3 loop reads CASSQETDRPRAKNIQYF. CDR3 nucleotides: TGTGCCAGCAGCCAAGAAACGGACAGGCCAAGAGCCAAAAACATTCAGTACTTC.

The V gene is TRBV5-1, the J gene TRBJ2-1; 11 bases line up with TRBD2. Trimming removed 5 bases from V and 5 bases from J; junction bases left unmatched: 6. From germline, CDR1 is SGHRS and CDR2 YFSETQ. The CDR3 consists of 15 residues. CDR3 coding DNA: TGCGCCAGCAGTCCGGGACTAGCGGATGACAATGAGCAGTTCTTC. Its protein is CASSPGLADDNEQFF. Together with reference TRBV5-1 and TRBJ2-1, the CDR3 gives the full variable domain: KAGVTQTPRYLIKTRGQQVTLSCSPISGHRSVSWYQQTPGQGLQFLFEYFSETQRNKGNFPGRFSGRQFSNSRSEMNVSTLELGDSALYLCASSPGLADDNEQFFGPGTRLTVL.

This chain joins TRBV5-1 and TRBJ2-3, with TRBD2 matching 8 bases. This CDR3 spans 15 amino acids. Unmatched junction bases numbered 9, after V lost 2 bases and J lost 7 bases. Per the germline V gene, CDR1 is SGHRS and CDR2 is YFSETQ. The chain's CDR3 is CASSFTGGRENTQYF. The CDR3, as DNA: TGCGCCAGCAGCTTCACGGGAGGGAGAGAAAATACGCAGTATTTT.

The chain joins TRBV5-1 to TRBJ1-1; D not certain. Trimming stripped 0 bases from V and 0 bases from J, with 6 bases between. Germline CDR1 reads SGHRS; CDR2 reads YFSETQ. This CDR3 spans 14 amino acids. The CDR3: CASSLAWLNTEAFF. In DNA, the CDR3 is TGCGCCAGCAGCTTGGCCTGGCTGAACACTGAAGCTTTCTTT.

This clone has only a few counts. This sequence joins TRBV5-6 and TRBJ2-7, with D maybe TRBD2 (5 bases). The V gene's germline CDR1 is SGHDT and CDR2 YYEEEE. The CDR3 is 14 amino acids. V was shortened by 2 bases and J by 6 bases, with 15 bases between the two germline ends. The CDR3 here is CASSFDPIAGEQYF. CDR3 in DNA: TGTGCCAGCAGCTTCGATCCGATTGCGGGCGAGCAGTACTTC. Full variable domain (rest looked up from reference TRBV5-6 and TRBJ2-7): DAGVTQSPTHLIKTRGQQVTLRCSPKSGHDTVSWYQQALGQGPQFIFQYYEEEERQRGNFPDRFSGHQFPNYSSELNVNALLLGDSALYLCASSFDPIAGEQYFGPGTRLTVT.

The gene calls are TRBV14 and TRBJ2-5; 8 bases align to TRBD1. There are 15 residues in the CDR3. The V gene's germline CDR1 is SGHDN and CDR2 FVKESK. With V trimmed by 4 bases and J by 0 bases, 4 bases remained unmatched. The CDR3 DNA reads TGTGCCAGCAGCCTCAGGACAGGGAACCAAGAGACCCAGTACTTC. It codes for CASSLRTGNQETQYF.

This chain links TRBV6-5 with TRBJ2-1; 11 bases are shared with TRBD2. Germline V gives CDR1 MNHEY, CDR2 SVGAGI. The CDR3 is 14 amino acids. J lost 8 bases, V lost 8 bases, and 8 bases had no gene match. The CDR3 DNA reads as TGTGCCAGCGGCACTAGCGGGAGTTTACATGAGCAGTTCTTC. Its protein is CASGTSGSLHEQFF.

There are a few counts of this clone. Written as DNA, the CDR3 is TGTGCCAGCAGTGAAGGTCACGCGAGCAATCAGCCCCAGCATTTT. Residues: CASSEGHASNQPQHF. The chain has TRBV2 and TRBJ1-5; D gene ambiguous. With 1 base removed from V and 1 base from J, the gap between germline ends came to 8 bases. Per germline, CDR1 SNHLY and CDR2 FYNNEI. There are 15 residues in the CDR3.

This chain joins TRBV12-3 or TRBV12-4 and TRBJ1-6; 8 bases line up with TRBD1. The CDR3 is 13 residues long. V lost 6 bases, J lost 9 bases, and 4 bases stayed unmatched. The DNA for the CDR3 is TGTGCCAGCAGACCGACAGGGGTTTCACCCCTCCACTTT. Its translation: CASRPTGVSPLHF.

The gene calls are TRBV6-1 and TRBJ1-3; D is unresolved. CDR3 length: 15 amino acids. V was pared by 2 bases and J by 2 bases, with 10 bases between. Germline V gene data show CDR1 as MNHNS and CDR2 as SASEGT. In nucleotides, the CDR3 is TGTGCCAGCAGTGAATCTCAGCGGGCTGGAAACACCATATATTTT. It specifies CASSESQRAGNTIYF.

The chain recombines TRBV30 with TRBJ2-1; D may be TRBD1 (7 bases). Germline-derived CDR1 and CDR2 are GTSNPN and SVGIG (reference sequence). This CDR3 has 13 amino acids. V lost 2 bases and J 9 bases, leaving 14 bases between the germline ends. The CDR3 spells CAWSHQGGSEQFF. DNA for the CDR3: TGTGCCTGGAGTCACCAGGGGGGAAGTGAGCAGTTCTTC.

The chain employs TRBV12-1 and TRBJ2-6; TRBD2 reflects the table's D call only, with no check against the DNA. TRBV12-1 is listed as a pseudogene. The CDR3 loop spans 17 amino acids. CDR3 in amino acids: CASSFEAGLSGANVLTF. DNA of the CDR3: TGTGCCAGCAGCTTTGAGGCGGGTCTGTCTGGGGCCAACGTCCTGACTTTC.

V is TRBV5-1 and J is TRBJ1-6; no clear D. In germline, CDR1 is SGHRS, CDR2 YFSETQ. Trimming stripped 7 bases from V and 3 bases from J, with 8 bases between. The CDR3 loop spans 13 amino acids. The CDR3, as DNA: TGCGCCAGCCAGTCCGACTATAATTCACCCCTCCACTTT. Amino acids: CASQSDYNSPLHF.

The chain employs TRBV5-1 and TRBJ2-1; D gene uncertain. The germline gives CDR1 SGHRS, CDR2 YFSETQ. V dropped 5 bases and J dropped 0 bases, with 9 bases sitting between them. CDR3 length: 14 residues. CDR3: CASRRESSYNEQFF. CDR3 nucleotides: TGCGCCAGCAGGCGCGAAAGCTCCTACAATGAGCAGTTCTTC. The full variable domain, rest sourced from reference TRBV5-1 and TRBJ2-1, is KAGVTQTPRYLIKTRGQQVTLSCSPISGHRSVSWYQQTPGQGLQFLFEYFSETQRNKGNFPGRFSGRQFSNSRSEMNVSTLELGDSALYLCASRRESSYNEQFFGPGTRLTVL.